This is a list of T cell receptor beta chains from one sample in a study of blood T cell repertoires in COVID-19. Only in-frame clones appear in the TCRdb table, and some are missing; sequencing was by immunoSEQ multiplex PCR. The sample yields under 200,000 clones, around 84% seen once. The sequencing sample was made of peripheral blood. Source of these receptors: a man aged 50-59 years with active or convalescent COVID-19. Each CDR3 is given with its conserved first and last residue. The order of the fields is D gene, J gene, clone size, V gene, CDR3 DNA, CDR3 protein. The D gene is left open where the match is weak. Rows may omit the clone size; those that give it use once, few, many or a size class.

d_gene: TRBD2
j_gene: TRBJ2-1
abundance: .
v_gene: TRBV7-9
CDR3nt: TGTGCCAGCAGCTTAGCGAAAGGGGGACTAGCGGGACTCGATGAGCAGTTCTTC
CDR3aa: CASSLAKGGLAGLDEQFF

d_gene: TRBD1
j_gene: TRBJ2-6
abundance: .
v_gene: TRBV7-2
CDR3nt: TGTGCCAGCAGCTTCGGGACAGGGAGCTCTGGGGCCAACGTCCTGACTTTC
CDR3aa: CASSFGTGSSGANVLTF

d_gene: TRBD1
j_gene: TRBJ2-2
abundance: .
v_gene: TRBV7-8
CDR3nt: TGTGCCAGCAGCTTATCGGGGACAGTTAGCACCGGGGAGCTGTTTTTT
CDR3aa: CASSLSGTVSTGELFF

d_gene: .
j_gene: TRBJ1-1
abundance: .
v_gene: TRBV7-2
CDR3nt: TGTGCCAGCAGCTTACCCCAGGGGAACACTGAAGCTTTCTTT
CDR3aa: CASSLPQGNTEAFF

d_gene: TRBD2
j_gene: TRBJ2-5
abundance: once
v_gene: TRBV24-1
CDR3nt: TGTGCCACCAGTGATTTCGGGCGGGGGGAAGAGACCCAGTACTTC
CDR3aa: CATSDFGRGEETQYF

d_gene: .
j_gene: TRBJ1-2
abundance: .
v_gene: TRBV24-1
CDR3nt: TGTGCCACCAGCCTGACAGGCCGATCAGACGGCTACACCTTC
CDR3aa: CATSLTGRSDGYTF

d_gene: TRBD1
j_gene: TRBJ2-1
abundance: .
v_gene: TRBV7-9
CDR3nt: TGTGCCAGCAGCCCCGGACAGGAGATTTACAATGAGCAGTTCTTC
CDR3aa: CASSPGQEIYNEQFF

d_gene: TRBD1
j_gene: TRBJ1-6
abundance: .
v_gene: TRBV7-3
CDR3nt: TGTGCCAGCAGAGCCGGGACAGGGAATTCACCCCTCCACTTT
CDR3aa: CASRAGTGNSPLHF

d_gene: TRBD1
j_gene: TRBJ2-3
abundance: .
v_gene: TRBV3-1/TRBV3-2
CDR3nt: TGTGCCAGCAGCCAAAACCGACAGGGTACGCAGTATTTT
CDR3aa: CASSQNRQGTQYF

d_gene: .
j_gene: TRBJ1-2
abundance: once
v_gene: TRBV30
CDR3nt: TGTGCCTGGAGGACAGCCTATGGCTACACCTTC
CDR3aa: CAWRTAYGYTF

d_gene: TRBD1
j_gene: TRBJ2-7
abundance: few
v_gene: TRBV10-3
CDR3nt: TGTGCCATCAGTGACGGACAGGGAAACGAGCAGTACTTC
CDR3aa: CAISDGQGNEQYF

d_gene: .
j_gene: TRBJ1-1
abundance: .
v_gene: TRBV6-5
CDR3nt: TGTGCCAGCAGTTACTCGACGGGGATGGGTACTGAAGCTTTCTTT
CDR3aa: CASSYSTGMGTEAFF

d_gene: TRBD1
j_gene: TRBJ1-5
abundance: .
v_gene: TRBV18
CDR3nt: TGTGCCAGCTCCCCGGACAGGGAGGCCCAGCCCCAGCATTTT
CDR3aa: CASSPDREAQPQHF

d_gene: .
j_gene: TRBJ2-1
abundance: once
v_gene: TRBV7-2
CDR3nt: TGTGCCAGCAGCACCCCAGACTCCTACAATGAGCAGTTCTTC
CDR3aa: CASSTPDSYNEQFF

d_gene: .
j_gene: TRBJ1-5
abundance: .
v_gene: TRBV20-1
CDR3nt: TGCAGTGCTAGTGGAGGGAGTGGTCAGCCCCAGCATTTT
CDR3aa: CSASGGSGQPQHF

d_gene: TRBD2
j_gene: TRBJ2-7
abundance: .
v_gene: TRBV20-1
CDR3nt: TGCAGTGCTAGTCTGCGGCTAGCGGTGTCCTACGAGCAGTACTTC
CDR3aa: CSASLRLAVSYEQYF

d_gene: .
j_gene: TRBJ1-1
abundance: few
v_gene: TRBV10-3
CDR3nt: TGTGCCATCAGTGAGTCGGGCAGGGATCATGAAGCTTTCTTT
CDR3aa: CAISESGRDHEAFF

d_gene: TRBD2
j_gene: TRBJ2-2
abundance: .
v_gene: TRBV3-1/TRBV3-2
CDR3nt: TGTGCCAGCAGCCCTCCGGGACTAGCGATTGTTACCGGGGAGCTGTTTTTT
CDR3aa: CASSPPGLAIVTGELFF

d_gene: .
j_gene: TRBJ2-7
abundance: .
v_gene: TRBV15
CDR3nt: TGTGCCACCAGCAGAGGTGGAGGAGTAGCGACCTACGAGCAGTACTTC
CDR3aa: CATSRGGGVATYEQYF

d_gene: .
j_gene: TRBJ1-1
abundance: .
v_gene: TRBV25-1
CDR3nt: TGTGCCAGCACCGCAGGGCTCACTGAAGCTTTCTTT
CDR3aa: CASTAGLTEAFF

d_gene: .
j_gene: TRBJ1-2
abundance: .
v_gene: TRBV7-8
CDR3nt: TGTGCCAGCAGCTATGAGGGAGGAATGGGCTACACCTTC
CDR3aa: CASSYEGGMGYTF

d_gene: TRBD1
j_gene: TRBJ2-7
abundance: .
v_gene: TRBV6-5
CDR3nt: TGTGCCAGCGGCAGGGGACAGCCGTACTTC
CDR3aa: CASGRGQPYF

d_gene: TRBD2
j_gene: TRBJ2-1
abundance: .
v_gene: TRBV4-1
CDR3nt: TGCGCCAGCAGCCAGGGAGCGGGGGGCGATATCTACAATGAGCAGTTCTTC
CDR3aa: CASSQGAGGDIYNEQFF

d_gene: TRBD1
j_gene: TRBJ2-1
abundance: .
v_gene: TRBV7-9
CDR3nt: TGTGCCAGCAGCTTTTACGGACAGGGGACTTACAATGAGCAGTTCTTC
CDR3aa: CASSFYGQGTYNEQFF

d_gene: TRBD2
j_gene: TRBJ2-1
abundance: .
v_gene: TRBV11-3
CDR3nt: TGTGCCAGCAGCTTTGGACTAGCGGGAGGGGAGTACGGTTACAATGAGCAGTTCTTC
CDR3aa: CASSFGLAGGEYGYNEQFF

d_gene: .
j_gene: TRBJ2-2
abundance: .
v_gene: TRBV5-1
CDR3nt: TGCGCCAGCAGCTTAATAGTGGCGAACACCGGGGAGCTGTTTTTT
CDR3aa: CASSLIVANTGELFF

d_gene: .
j_gene: TRBJ2-7
abundance: .
v_gene: TRBV2
CDR3nt: TGTGCCAGCAGTGATCCCATGGGTAGCGGCGATTCCTACGAGCAGTACTTC
CDR3aa: CASSDPMGSGDSYEQYF

d_gene: TRBD2
j_gene: TRBJ2-6
abundance: .
v_gene: TRBV9
CDR3nt: TGTGCCAGCAGCGGCCCCGGGACTAGCGGTACTGGGGCCAACGTCCTGACTTTC
CDR3aa: CASSGPGTSGTGANVLTF

d_gene: .
j_gene: TRBJ1-1
abundance: .
v_gene: TRBV13
CDR3nt: TGTGCCAGCAGCCTAGGCGCGGCCACTGAAGCTTTCTTT
CDR3aa: CASSLGAATEAFF

d_gene: TRBD1
j_gene: TRBJ2-1
abundance: .
v_gene: TRBV11-2
CDR3nt: TGTGCCAGCAGCTTAAAACAACGGGGGACAGGGACGGGCAATGAGCAGTTCTTC
CDR3aa: CASSLKQRGTGTGNEQFF

d_gene: .
j_gene: TRBJ1-2
abundance: .
v_gene: TRBV5-5
CDR3nt: TGTGCCAGCAGCCCCCAGGGTGACTATGGCTACACCTTC
CDR3aa: CASSPQGDYGYTF

d_gene: .
j_gene: TRBJ1-5
abundance: .
v_gene: TRBV7-8
CDR3nt: TGTGCCAGCAGCTTCCGGGTAGGTCAGCCCCAGCATTTT
CDR3aa: CASSFRVGQPQHF

d_gene: TRBD2
j_gene: TRBJ2-3
abundance: .
v_gene: TRBV24-1
CDR3nt: TGTGCCACCAGTGTGGGCGGGGGAAGCACAGATACGCAGTATTTT
CDR3aa: CATSVGGGSTDTQYF

d_gene: .
j_gene: TRBJ1-5
abundance: .
v_gene: TRBV9
CDR3nt: TGTGCCAGCAACACAACAGGGTACGGCAATCAGCCCCAGCATTTT
CDR3aa: CASNTTGYGNQPQHF

d_gene: .
j_gene: TRBJ1-1
abundance: .
v_gene: TRBV18
CDR3nt: TGTGCCAGCTCACCTCGTTTGTCGAGGGACACTGAAGCTTTCTTT
CDR3aa: CASSPRLSRDTEAFF

d_gene: TRBD2
j_gene: TRBJ2-7
abundance: .
v_gene: TRBV6-4
CDR3nt: TGTGCCAGCAGTGACGCTAGCGGGAGGCTGATCTCCTACGAGCAGTACTTC
CDR3aa: CASSDASGRLISYEQYF

d_gene: TRBD1
j_gene: TRBJ1-3
abundance: .
v_gene: TRBV7-3
CDR3nt: TGTGCCAGCAGCCAGGACAGGGGGAACACCATATATTTT
CDR3aa: CASSQDRGNTIYF

d_gene: TRBD2
j_gene: TRBJ2-3
abundance: .
v_gene: TRBV4-2
CDR3nt: TGTGCCAGCAGCCAATTTCCCGGCTTTAAGCGGGGGGGCGCGGATACGCAGTATTTT
CDR3aa: CASSQFPGFKRGGADTQYF

d_gene: .
j_gene: TRBJ2-5
abundance: .
v_gene: TRBV3-1/TRBV3-2
CDR3nt: TGTGCCAGCAGCCAAGGGACGCGGGGCCAAGAGACCCAGTACTTC
CDR3aa: CASSQGTRGQETQYF

d_gene: .
j_gene: TRBJ2-5
abundance: .
v_gene: TRBV6-2/TRBV6-3
CDR3nt: TGTGCCAGCAGTAAACAGGGTGGGGAGACCCAGTACTTC
CDR3aa: CASSKQGGETQYF

d_gene: .
j_gene: TRBJ2-2
abundance: .
v_gene: TRBV7-6
CDR3nt: TGTGCCAGCAGCTTAGCTATCGGCGGGAACACCGGGGAGCTGTTTTTT
CDR3aa: CASSLAIGGNTGELFF

d_gene: TRBD1
j_gene: TRBJ2-2
abundance: .
v_gene: TRBV6-5
CDR3nt: TGTGCCACCCAACGGGACAGGAACACCGGGGAGCTGTTTTTT
CDR3aa: CATQRDRNTGELFF

d_gene: TRBD1
j_gene: TRBJ1-2
abundance: .
v_gene: TRBV7-9
CDR3nt: TGTGCCAGCAGCTTAGTGACAGGGGTAGGAGGCTACACCTTC
CDR3aa: CASSLVTGVGGYTF

d_gene: TRBD1
j_gene: TRBJ2-5
abundance: .
v_gene: TRBV28
CDR3nt: TGTGCCAGCACTCTCCAACAGGGGTATTGGGAGACCCAGTACTTC
CDR3aa: CASTLQQGYWETQYF

d_gene: TRBD1
j_gene: TRBJ2-7
abundance: .
v_gene: TRBV5-6
CDR3nt: TGTGCCAGCAGCCTCGGGACAGCGGACTACGAGCAGTACTTC
CDR3aa: CASSLGTADYEQYF

d_gene: TRBD2
j_gene: TRBJ2-1
abundance: once
v_gene: TRBV19
CDR3nt: TGTGCCAGTAGTATGCTTGCGGGACGGGGGACTAGCGGGACTAATGAGCAGTTCTTC
CDR3aa: CASSMLAGRGTSGTNEQFF

d_gene: TRBD1
j_gene: TRBJ1-1
abundance: few
v_gene: TRBV5-6
CDR3nt: TGTGCCAGCAGCTTCGCGACAGGGGGCGGCACTGAAGCTTTCTTT
CDR3aa: CASSFATGGGTEAFF

d_gene: .
j_gene: TRBJ2-2
abundance: few
v_gene: TRBV7-2
CDR3nt: TGTGCCAGCAGCCCGCGAGCGGGACATCGTACCGGGGAGCTGTTTTTT
CDR3aa: CASSPRAGHRTGELFF

d_gene: .
j_gene: TRBJ1-6
abundance: .
v_gene: TRBV2
CDR3nt: TGTGCCAGCAGTGAACAGGGATTGTCACCCCTCCACTTT
CDR3aa: CASSEQGLSPLHF

d_gene: .
j_gene: TRBJ1-2
abundance: once
v_gene: TRBV5-1
CDR3nt: TGCGCCAGCAGCTTGGTGGTCGGTCCGAACTATGGCTACACCTTC
CDR3aa: CASSLVVGPNYGYTF

d_gene: .
j_gene: TRBJ1-2
abundance: .
v_gene: TRBV12-3/TRBV12-4
CDR3nt: TGTGCCAGCAGTGCTAACAGGGCGGGTGGCTACACCTTC
CDR3aa: CASSANRAGGYTF

d_gene: .
j_gene: TRBJ1-4
abundance: .
v_gene: TRBV7-9
CDR3nt: TGTGCCAGCAGCTCCGCGGGGCGCAGAGGAGAAAAACTGTTTTTT
CDR3aa: CASSSAGRRGEKLFF

d_gene: .
j_gene: TRBJ1-5
abundance: once
v_gene: TRBV6-6
CDR3nt: TGTGCCAGCAGTTTCACAGGGTATCAGCCCCAGCATTTT
CDR3aa: CASSFTGYQPQHF

d_gene: .
j_gene: TRBJ1-1
abundance: .
v_gene: TRBV11-2
CDR3nt: TGTGCCAGCAGCTTAGTACCAGGGAACACTGAAGCTTTCTTT
CDR3aa: CASSLVPGNTEAFF